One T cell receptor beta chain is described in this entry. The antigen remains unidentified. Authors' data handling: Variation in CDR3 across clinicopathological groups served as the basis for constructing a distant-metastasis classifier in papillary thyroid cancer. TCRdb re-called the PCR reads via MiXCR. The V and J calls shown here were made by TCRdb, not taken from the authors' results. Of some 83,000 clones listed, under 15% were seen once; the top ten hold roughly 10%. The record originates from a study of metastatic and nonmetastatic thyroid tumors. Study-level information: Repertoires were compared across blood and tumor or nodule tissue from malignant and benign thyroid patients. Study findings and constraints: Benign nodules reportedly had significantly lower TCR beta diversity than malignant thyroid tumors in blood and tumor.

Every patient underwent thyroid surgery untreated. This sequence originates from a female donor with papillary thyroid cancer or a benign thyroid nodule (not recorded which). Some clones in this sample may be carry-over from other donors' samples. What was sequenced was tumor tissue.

The CDR3 nucleotides read TGTGCCAGTAGGGGCAGGGTGGAAGAGACCCAGTACTTC. It encodes CASRGRVEETQYF. The chain links TRBV19 to TRBJ2-5, with D possibly TRBD1 on 5 matching bases. Germline V lookup: CDR1 LNHDA, CDR2 SQIVND (reference sequence). This CDR3 is built from 13 residues. V was clipped by 6 bases and J by 3 bases, with 11 bases between them.